The present entry profiles one T cell receptor (beta chain) with its context. These data belong to a study of technical replicates of blood from a few donors. Clones were sequenced by immunoSEQ multiplex PCR, and TCRdb holds only the in-frame ones, with some missing. The sample contains 80,000 or so clones, about 94% of which appear only once. Germline trimming cut 10 bases from V and 3 bases from J; bases unmatched to any gene: 3. Germline loops: CDR1 MNHNY, CDR2 SVGAGI (reference sequence). The CDR3 has 13 amino acids. The sequence was collected from a human donor in good health. Sequences were obtained from T cells isolated from PBMCs. The genes are TRBV6-6 and TRBJ2-5; 12 nucleotides agree with TRBD2. The CDR3 loop is CATRTSGEETQYF. CDR3 in DNA: TGTGCCACCAGGACTAGCGGGGAAGAGACCCAGTACTTC.